The rows below give T cell receptor beta chains drawn from one sample of a study of blood T cell repertoires in COVID-19. Clones were read by immunoSEQ multiplex PCR, and TCRdb kept only the in-frame ones, dropping some. The data contain about 330,000 clones, about 83% of them singletons. Specimen: peripheral blood. These TCRs come from a woman between 50 and 59 years old with acute or convalescent COVID-19. CDR3s include the opening cysteine and the closing phenylalanine or tryptophan. Each record gives: clone size, J gene, V gene, D gene, CDR3 protein, CDR3 DNA. A D gene is named only where the DNA matches it firmly. Clone sizes are given selectively: once, few, many, or a class where the clone is expanded.

>NA|TRBJ1-6|TRBV9|NA
CASSPRPGYNSPLHF
TGTGCCAGCAGCCCCCGGCCAGGCTATAATTCACCCCTCCACTTT
>NA|TRBJ2-7|TRBV6-5|NA
CASSPGGRGRSEQYF
TGTGCCAGCAGTCCGGGGGGCCGAGGCCGATCTGAGCAGTACTTC
>NA|TRBJ1-2|TRBV5-1|NA
CASSQGFSNYGYTF
TGCGCCAGCAGCCAGGGATTTTCTAACTATGGCTACACCTTC
>NA|TRBJ1-4|TRBV28|NA
CASIPTGISFPFF
TGTGCCAGCATCCCGACAGGCATCTCTTTCCCTTTTTTT
>NA|TRBJ2-7|TRBV27|TRBD1
CASILTGTGGEQYF
TGTGCCAGCATTTTGACAGGGACGGGTGGCGAGCAGTACTTC
>NA|TRBJ2-5|TRBV7-9|NA
CASSQTEQETQYF
TGTGCCAGCAGCCAGACAGAACAAGAGACCCAGTACTTC
>NA|TRBJ2-3|TRBV6-5|TRBD2
CASSYSPGGPDTQYF
TGTGCCAGCAGTTACTCGCCGGGAGGGCCGGATACGCAGTATTTT
>NA|TRBJ2-5|TRBV10-1|TRBD2
CASSESGGTSPPETQYF
TGCGCCAGCAGTGAGTCGGGGGGGACTAGCCCTCCGGAGACCCAGTACTTC
>few|TRBJ2-5|TRBV4-1|TRBD1
CASSQWGRGPARETQYF
TGCGCCAGCAGTCAGTGGGGCAGGGGGCCTGCACGAGAGACCCAGTACTTC
>NA|TRBJ1-1|TRBV29-1|NA
CSVERVGAEAFF
TGCAGCGTTGAGAGGGTCGGCGCTGAAGCTTTCTTT
>NA|TRBJ1-5|TRBV18|NA
CASSPNGNQPQHF
TGTGCCAGCTCACCCAATGGCAATCAGCCCCAGCATTTT
>NA|TRBJ1-1|TRBV6-5|TRBD1
CASLGQGNTEAFF
TGTGCCAGCCTCGGACAGGGGAACACTGAAGCTTTCTTT
>NA|TRBJ2-3|TRBV7-2|TRBD1
CASSSRDSFSDTQYF
TGTGCCAGCAGCAGCCGGGACAGTTTCTCAGATACGCAGTATTTT